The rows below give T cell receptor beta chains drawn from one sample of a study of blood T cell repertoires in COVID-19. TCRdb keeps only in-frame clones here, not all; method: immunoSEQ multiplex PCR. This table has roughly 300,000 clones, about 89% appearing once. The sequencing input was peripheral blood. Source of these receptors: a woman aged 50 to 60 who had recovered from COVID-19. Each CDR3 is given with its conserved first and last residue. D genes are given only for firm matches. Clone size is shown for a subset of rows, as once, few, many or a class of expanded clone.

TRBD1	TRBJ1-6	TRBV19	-	TGTGCCAGTAGTCGTTACGGACAGGTCTCATCTGGTTCACCCCTCCACTTT	CASSRYGQVSSGSPLHF
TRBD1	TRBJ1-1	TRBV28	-	TGTGCCAGCAGCCTAACCAGGGGGCTCAACACTGAAGCTTTCTTT	CASSLTRGLNTEAFF
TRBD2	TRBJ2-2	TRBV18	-	TGTGCCAGCTCACGGGGACTAGCGACCGCGAACACCGGGGAGCTGTTTTTT	CASSRGLATANTGELFF
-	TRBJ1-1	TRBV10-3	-	TGTGCCATCAGTCAGAACAGGGATCCGAACACTGAAGCTTTCTTT	CAISQNRDPNTEAFF
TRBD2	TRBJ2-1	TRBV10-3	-	TGTGCCATCAGTGGACCTAAATCCGGGACTAGCGGGGGGTCTACGGGCAATGAGCAGTTCTTC	CAISGPKSGTSGGSTGNEQFF
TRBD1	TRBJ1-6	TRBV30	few	TGTGCCTGGAGTATGAGACAGGGGGGTTCACCCCTCCACTTT	CAWSMRQGGSPLHF
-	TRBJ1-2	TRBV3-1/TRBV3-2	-	TGTGCCAGCAGCCAAGATATCAGGGGCCATGGCTACACCTTC	CASSQDIRGHGYTF
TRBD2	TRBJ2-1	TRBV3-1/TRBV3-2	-	TGTGCCAGCAGGACAATAGCGGGAGTTAGTAATGAGCAGTTCTTC	CASRTIAGVSNEQFF
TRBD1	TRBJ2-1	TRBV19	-	TGTGCCAGTAGCCCCCGACAGGGGTCGTACAATGAGCAGTTCTTC	CASSPRQGSYNEQFF
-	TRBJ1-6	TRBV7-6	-	TGTGCCAGCAGCTTAGAATCCCAGCCTAGCTCCTATAATTCACCCCTCCACTTT	CASSLESQPSSYNSPLHF
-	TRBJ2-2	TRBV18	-	TGTGCCAGCTCCCCCGGGAAAGACACCGGGGAGCTGTTTTTT	CASSPGKDTGELFF